The source of this T cell receptor (beta chain) is a study of shared clonotypes between healthy human individuals (dated by TCRdb to the early 2020s). For the study in its entirety: The cohort included three men and two women between 18 and 49 years of age. Leukapheresis yielded between about 0.85 and 10 billion PBMCs per donor. Libraries were prepared and TCR repertoires were sequenced by different laboratories using diverse techniques, in order to increase sequencing depth and limit assay-specific biases. Per donor, three plates each were used for CD4 naive and CD4 memory, two for CD8 naive, and one for CD8 memory. Blood TCR repertoires of about 5 healthy adults were deeply sequenced to estimate repertoire size and the extent of clonotype sharing between individuals. On the study overall, not on this receptor specifically: Higher generation probabilities were observed for clonotypes shared by all four sorted-subset donors than for non-shared clonotypes. Pairwise subsampling led to the expectation that sequencing depth would affect the degree of clonotype sharing among donors. Across several donors, approximately 5% of naive CD4, roughly 3.5% of naive CD8, around 2.5% of memory CD4, and 0.4% of memory CD8 clonotypes were shared. Naive subsets generally had larger estimated clonotype richness than memory subsets. Incomplete sequencing was indicated by rarefaction of sorted-subset datasets, despite the large sequencing depth. Sampling was restricted to blood, and TCR repertoires in tissue are likely to differ from TCR repertoires in blood. The small number of donors limited the genetic and exposure-history diversity represented.

Worth noting for this clone: Its target antigen remains unknown. The sample holds no much larger clone one base away, and base qualities are not on file.

CD8 naive samples consisted of CD45RO-negative cells that were positively selected for CCR7, yielding a CD45RA+CCR7+ population without TemRA cells. The donors were healthy, HIV-negative adults with no recently reported acute infections or vaccinations. Only Caucasian adults living in Nashville, Tennessee, USA were represented among the donors. After blood collection by leukapheresis, PBMCs were isolated using Ficoll-Histopaque density gradient centrifugation and then cryopreserved in the vapor phase of liquid nitrogen. Analytical flow cytometry was used to check the purity and quantity of each magnetically sorted T cell population. Genomic DNA was isolated from every sorted fraction and measured by UV absorbance on a Nanodrop 2000c. The germline V gene provides CDR1 MNHNS and CDR2 SASEGT. V loses 10 bases, J loses 7 bases, and the germline ends lie 17 bases apart. The CDR3, cysteine through phenylalanine, is 12 amino acids long. Left in the record is the CDR3 DNA by itself, 36 bases read in frame from the first base.

TCR CDR3 regions were amplified from genomic DNA by multiplex PCR using the deep immunoSEQ assay. Genomic DNA extracted from each cell subset was distributed evenly over all wells of several immunoSEQ 96-well plates, and each plate served as one replicate. For sorted subsets, about 0.2 ug genomic DNA, equal to some 30,000 T cell genomes, was loaded into each replicate PCR. Purified libraries were quantified with a Qubit 3.0 fluorometer, sized on a Bioanalyzer 2100, and re-quantified with the KAPA Library Quantification kit. Each immunoSEQ 96-well plate was sequenced on its own single-read 150-cycle Illumina NextSeq 550 flow cell. In the source study's methods: Because the immunoSEQ output held only junctional sequences and lacked quality scores, the filtering could not match the filtering applied to full-length reads. To assign V/J genes and CDR3, sequences were annotated against IMGT germline references using PyIR, a Python wrapper for IgBLAST v1.9. Reads were removed for weak V/J assignments (E-value above 1e-6), missing CDR3, stop codons, out-of-frame junctions, or ambiguous translated residues. V3J clonotypes were defined as sequences sharing the same inferred V gene, J gene, and CDR3 amino acid sequence. Percentage overlap between repertoires was calculated by dividing the number of shared unique clonotypes by the size of the smaller repertoire. Repertoire richness was assessed with RTK rarefaction, the Chao1 estimator, and Recon v2.1 estimates of unobserved clonotypes. OLGA was used to compute generation probabilities for all TCRbeta clonotypes that the gDNA method yielded from a handful of donors. TCRdb provides this immuneACCESS table in a form limited to in-frame rearrangements. Some clones are lacking; in checked studies, under half of them reflect an unresolved V gene, and why the rest are absent is not known. V, J and clone size were drawn from that table, and D and trimming were deduced from the DNA. The sample table shows millions of clones, and more than 85% are seen once. Under 2% of the sample rests with the top ten.

This TCR derives from a man between 18 and 35 years old in good health. Some clones in this sample may be carry-over from other donors' samples. The sequence is built from TRBV6-1 and TRBJ2-7, with no confidently assigned D gene. Sequences were obtained from naive CD8+ T cells from PBMCs. The cell subset or site label, as the study defines it: CD45RA+CCR7+. The CDR3 protein is CAIMTVNREQYF. The DNA is as follows: TGTGCCATAATGACGGTAAATAGGGAGCAGTACTTC.